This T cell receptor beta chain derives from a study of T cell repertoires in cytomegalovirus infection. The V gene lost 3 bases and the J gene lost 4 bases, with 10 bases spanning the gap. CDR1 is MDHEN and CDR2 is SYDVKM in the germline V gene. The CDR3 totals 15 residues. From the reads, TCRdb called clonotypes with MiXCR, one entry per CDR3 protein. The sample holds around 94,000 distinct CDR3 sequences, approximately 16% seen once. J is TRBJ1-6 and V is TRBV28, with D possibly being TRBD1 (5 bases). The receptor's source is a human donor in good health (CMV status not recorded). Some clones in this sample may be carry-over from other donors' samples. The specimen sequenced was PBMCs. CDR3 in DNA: TGTGCCAGCAGTTTCCCCCAGGGTTATAATTCACCCCTCCACTTT. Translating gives CASSFPQGYNSPLHF.